The rows below give T cell receptor beta chains drawn from one sample of a study of cytomegalovirus exposure and HLA in healthy donors. TCRdb keeps only in-frame clones here, not all; method: immunoSEQ multiplex PCR. This sample has more than 80,000 clones, with about two thirds found just once. The specimen sequenced was PBMCs. The receptors were gathered from a female donor in good health and CMV-seronegative. CDR3s include the opening cysteine and the closing phenylalanine or tryptophan. A D gene is named only where the DNA matches it firmly. Clone size, where shown, is once, few, many, or a class for clones that have expanded.

cdr3_aa cdr3_nt v_call clone_size j_call d_call
CASSQVRDSPTDTQYF TGTGCCAGCAGCCAAGTAAGAGACTCCCCTACAGATACGCAGTATTTT TRBV4-2 - TRBJ2-3 -
CASSLKGQGNEKLFF TGTGCCAGCAGCTTGAAGGGACAGGGGAATGAAAAACTGTTTTTT TRBV5-5 - TRBJ1-4 TRBD1
CASSSLRGGSNQPQHF TGTGCCAGCAGTTCTTTGAGGGGAGGGAGCAATCAGCCCCAGCATTTT TRBV28 once TRBJ1-5 -
CASTPGRGPYNEQFF TGTGCCAGTACCCCCGGGAGGGGGCCCTACAATGAGCAGTTCTTC TRBV19 - TRBJ2-1 -
CASSLTGGPLYEQYF TGTGCCAGCAGCTTAACAGGGGGCCCGTTGTACGAGCAGTACTTC TRBV7-9 few TRBJ2-7 TRBD1
CASSEASGSSYNEQFF TGTGCCAGCAGTGAAGCTAGCGGGAGCTCCTACAATGAGCAGTTCTTC TRBV6-1 few TRBJ2-1 TRBD2
CASRYGLAGVGEQYF TGTGCCAGCAGATATGGACTAGCGGGAGTCGGCGAGCAGTACTTC TRBV5-4 - TRBJ2-7 TRBD2
CASSSGQGHTEAFF TGTGCCAGCAGCTCCGGACAGGGCCACACTGAAGCTTTCTTT TRBV7-9 - TRBJ1-1 TRBD1
CASMFSGNTGELFF TGTGCCAGCATGTTTAGCGGGAACACCGGGGAGCTGTTTTTT TRBV27 - TRBJ2-2 -
CASVKFGTGNEKLFF TGTGCCAGCGTAAAGTTCGGGACAGGAAATGAAAAACTGTTTTTT TRBV2 - TRBJ1-4 TRBD1
CASSPTDSYGYTF TGTGCCAGCAGCCCTACCGACAGCTATGGCTACACCTTC TRBV7-9 - TRBJ1-2 -
CASSLAGQPFYEQYF TGTGCCAGCAGCTTAGCGGGACAGCCTTTTTACGAGCAGTACTTC TRBV7-9 - TRBJ2-7 TRBD1
CASSRSLTGSAEKLFF TGTGCCAGCAGCCGGTCCCTGACAGGGAGTGCTGAAAAACTGTTTTTT TRBV14 - TRBJ1-4 TRBD1
CASRGQGARPNEQYF TGTGCCAGCAGGGGACAGGGGGCCAGACCGAACGAGCAGTACTTC TRBV6-6 - TRBJ2-7 TRBD1
CASSYSLRDRGYQETQYF TGTGCCAGCAGCTATTCACTAAGGGACAGGGGTTACCAAGAGACCCAGTACTTC TRBV7-9 - TRBJ2-5 TRBD1
CASSLARGQATDTQYF TGTGCCAGCAGCTTGGCCCGGGGACAGGCCACAGATACGCAGTATTTT TRBV5-4 - TRBJ2-3 TRBD1
CASSLRTTGNEQFF TGTGCCAGCAGCTTGAGGACTACGGGAAATGAGCAGTTCTTC TRBV5-4 - TRBJ2-1 -
CASSPRGPDTQYF TGTGCCAGCAGCCCCAGGGGGCCAGATACGCAGTATTTT TRBV7-9 - TRBJ2-3 TRBD1
CASSFGQGSKYGYTF TGTGCCAGCAGCTTTGGACAGGGGTCGAAATATGGCTACACCTTC TRBV11-2 - TRBJ1-2 TRBD1
CASSLGSHSTDTQYF TGTGCCAGCAGCTTAGGGAGCCATAGCACAGATACGCAGTATTTT TRBV5-4 - TRBJ2-3 -
CASQGPYEQYF TGTGCCAGCCAGGGGCCCTACGAGCAGTACTTC TRBV28 few TRBJ2-7 -
CASSKGQGGQIGQSGELFF TGTGCCAGCAGCAAGGGGCAGGGGGGCCAGATCGGGCAATCCGGGGAGCTGTTTTTT TRBV21-1 - TRBJ2-2 -
CASSLGQGLGEQYF TGTGCCAGCAGCTTGGGACAGGGTTTAGGGGAGCAGTACTTC TRBV11-2 - TRBJ2-7 TRBD1
CTSSQARTSGPKSSYEQYF TGCACCAGCAGCCAAGCGCGGACTAGCGGGCCCAAGAGCTCCTACGAGCAGTACTTC TRBV1 - TRBJ2-7 -